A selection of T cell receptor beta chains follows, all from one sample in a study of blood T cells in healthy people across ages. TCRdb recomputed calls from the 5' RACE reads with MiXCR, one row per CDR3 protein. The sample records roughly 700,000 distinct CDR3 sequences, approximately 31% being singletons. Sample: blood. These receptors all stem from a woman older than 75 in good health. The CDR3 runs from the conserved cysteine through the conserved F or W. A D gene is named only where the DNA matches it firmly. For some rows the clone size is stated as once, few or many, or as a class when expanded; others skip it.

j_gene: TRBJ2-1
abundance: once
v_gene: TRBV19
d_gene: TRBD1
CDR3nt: TGTGCCAGTAGTCCCGGACAGGGGGGATCGGATGAGCAGTTCTTC
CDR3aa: CASSPGQGGSDEQFF

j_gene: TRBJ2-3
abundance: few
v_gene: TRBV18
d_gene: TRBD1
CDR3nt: TGTGCCAGCTCCCGTCGGGGACAGGGGTATAGGACAGATACGCAGTATTTT
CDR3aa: CASSRRGQGYRTDTQYF

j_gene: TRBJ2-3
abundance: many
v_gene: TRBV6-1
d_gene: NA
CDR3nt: TGTGCCAGCAGAGGGGCCAGCACAGATACGCAGTATTTT
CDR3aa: CASRGASTDTQYF

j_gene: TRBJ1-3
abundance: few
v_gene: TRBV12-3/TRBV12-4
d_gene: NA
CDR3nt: TGTGCCAGCAGTTTAGTGGGGTACGGAAACACCATATATTTT
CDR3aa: CASSLVGYGNTIYF

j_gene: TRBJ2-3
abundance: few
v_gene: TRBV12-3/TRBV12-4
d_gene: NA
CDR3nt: TGTGCCAGCAGTTTGGAGGGGGCACCAGATACGCAGTATTTT
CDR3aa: CASSLEGAPDTQYF

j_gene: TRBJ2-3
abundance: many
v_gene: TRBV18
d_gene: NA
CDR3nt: TGTGCCACCGAACCGGGACCGCCAGTCTCAGATACGCAGTATTTT
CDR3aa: CATEPGPPVSDTQYF

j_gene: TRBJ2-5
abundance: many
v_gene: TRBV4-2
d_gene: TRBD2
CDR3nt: TGTGCCAGCAGCCAAGGCGACCGCGGGGGGGAAGAGACCCAGTACTTC
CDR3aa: CASSQGDRGGEETQYF

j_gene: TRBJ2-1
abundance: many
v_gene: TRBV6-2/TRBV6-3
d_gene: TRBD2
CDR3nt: TGTGCCAGCAGTGGACTCGGGGGGGGGCCCTACAATGAGCAGTTCTTC
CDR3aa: CASSGLGGGPYNEQFF

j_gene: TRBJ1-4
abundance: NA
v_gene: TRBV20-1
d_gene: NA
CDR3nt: TGCAGTGCTGCCCCGTTTGAGGGGCAAACTAATGAAAAACTGTTTTTT
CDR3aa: CSAAPFEGQTNEKLFF

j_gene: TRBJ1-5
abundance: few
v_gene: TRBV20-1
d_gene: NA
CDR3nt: TGCAGTGCTAGAGCAGGGGCGGTAAGCAATCAGCCCCAGCATTTT
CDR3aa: CSARAGAVSNQPQHF

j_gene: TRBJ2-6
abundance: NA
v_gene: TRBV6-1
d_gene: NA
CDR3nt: TGTGCCAGCAGTCCCGGACAGTATAGCTCTGGGGCCAACGTCCTGACTTTC
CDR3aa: CASSPGQYSSGANVLTF

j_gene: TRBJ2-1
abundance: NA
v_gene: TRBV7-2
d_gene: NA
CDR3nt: TGTGCCAGCAGCTTCGAAGTAAGTAATGAGCAGTTCTTC
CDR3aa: CASSFEVSNEQFF

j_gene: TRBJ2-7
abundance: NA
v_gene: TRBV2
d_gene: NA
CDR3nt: TGTGCCAGCAGTTCTCCAGGGGTCCCCTACGAGCAGTACTTC
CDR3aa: CASSSPGVPYEQYF

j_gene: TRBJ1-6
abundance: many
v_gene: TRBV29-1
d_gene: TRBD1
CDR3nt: TGCAGCGTGAGACAGGGTGACAATTCACCCCTCCACTTT
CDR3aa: CSVRQGDNSPLHF

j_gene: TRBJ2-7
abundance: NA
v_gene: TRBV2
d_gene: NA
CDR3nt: TGTGCCAGCAGTGTGAACCGGATTAACTACGAGCAGTACTTC
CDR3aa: CASSVNRINYEQYF

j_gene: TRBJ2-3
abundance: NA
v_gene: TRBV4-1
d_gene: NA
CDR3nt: TGCGCCAGCAGCCAAGATTGGACCAACACAGATACGCAGTATTTT
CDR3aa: CASSQDWTNTDTQYF

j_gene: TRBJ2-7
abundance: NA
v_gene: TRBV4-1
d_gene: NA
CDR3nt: TGCGCCAGCAGCCAGGCCGCGTCATCGGTAGAGTACGAGCAGTACTTC
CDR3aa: CASSQAASSVEYEQYF

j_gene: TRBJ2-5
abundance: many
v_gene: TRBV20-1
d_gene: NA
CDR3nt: TGCAGTGCTAGCGGGGGCGAAGAGACCCAGTACTTC
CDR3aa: CSASGGEETQYF

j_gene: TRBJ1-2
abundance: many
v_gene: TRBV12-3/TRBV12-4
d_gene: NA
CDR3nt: TGTGCCAGCAGTTTGTCTTCTAAGGGCTATGGCTACACCTTC
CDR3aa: CASSLSSKGYGYTF

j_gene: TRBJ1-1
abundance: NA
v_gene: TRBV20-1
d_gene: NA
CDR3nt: TGCAGTGCTAGAGACCAGCGGGCTGAAGCTTTCTTT
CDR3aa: CSARDQRAEAFF

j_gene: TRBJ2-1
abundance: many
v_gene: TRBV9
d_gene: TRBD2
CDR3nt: TGTGCCAGCACGAGAGGGACTAGCGGGGACAATGAGCAGTTCTTC
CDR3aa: CASTRGTSGDNEQFF

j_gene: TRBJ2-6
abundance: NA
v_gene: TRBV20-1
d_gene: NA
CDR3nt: TGCAGTGCTAGAGTTTTCTCTGGGGCCAACGTCCTGACTTTC
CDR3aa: CSARVFSGANVLTF

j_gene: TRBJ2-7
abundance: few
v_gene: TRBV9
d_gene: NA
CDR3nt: TGTGCCAGCAGCGCGGGACTTACCCACGAGCAGTACTTC
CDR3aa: CASSAGLTHEQYF

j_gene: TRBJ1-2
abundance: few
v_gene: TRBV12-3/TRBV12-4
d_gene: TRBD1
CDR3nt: TGTGCCAGCAGTTTACAGGGGGCGGGTGGCTATGGCTACACCTTC
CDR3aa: CASSLQGAGGYGYTF

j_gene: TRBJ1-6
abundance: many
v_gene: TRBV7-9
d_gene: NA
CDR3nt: TGTGCCAGCAGCTTTGGGGGGCTGAATTCACCCCTCCACTTT
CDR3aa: CASSFGGLNSPLHF

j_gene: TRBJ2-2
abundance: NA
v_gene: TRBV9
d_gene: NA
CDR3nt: TGTGCCAGCAGCGCTGGGGGGACAAGAGGGACCGGGGAGCTGTTTTTT
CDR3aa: CASSAGGTRGTGELFF

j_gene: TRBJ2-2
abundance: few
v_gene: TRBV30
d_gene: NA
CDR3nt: TGTGCCTGGAGTGGTACCACCGGGGAGCTGTTTTTT
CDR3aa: CAWSGTTGELFF